This TCR beta chain is from a study of vaccination and CD4 T cells after COVID-19. Overall study context: Blood was drawn a median roughly 79 days post second dose, range 14 to 241.

This clonotype was seen more than once but under ten times. Its antigen remains unidentified. As for treatment: approximately nine-day PBMC culture with coronavirus spike peptide pools or control peptides (ViraFEST assay). Germline assignment: CDR1 DFQATT and CDR2 SNEGSKA (reference sequence). Trimming cost V 5 bases and J 5 bases; bases outside gene matches: 4. The CDR3 sequence is 12 residues long. An Oncomine TCR Beta short-read assay was used to sequence the DNA from cultured CD4+ T cells. From CD4+ T cells that had been cultured, genomic DNA was extracted. In TCRdb, the PCR reads were re-called with MiXCR into one record per CDR3 protein. The sample yields about 14,000 distinct CDR3 sequences, 30% to 50% seen once.

This receptor was identified in a human donor who had recovered from COVID-19. The rearrangement uses TRBV20-1 and TRBJ2-5, with 8 bases that match TRBD2. The specimen sequenced was CD4+ T cells from blood, cultured in vitro. CDR3 sequence reads: CSASSSGETQYF. CDR3 sequence (DNA): TGCAGTGCTTCATCTAGCGGGGAGACCCAGTACTTC.